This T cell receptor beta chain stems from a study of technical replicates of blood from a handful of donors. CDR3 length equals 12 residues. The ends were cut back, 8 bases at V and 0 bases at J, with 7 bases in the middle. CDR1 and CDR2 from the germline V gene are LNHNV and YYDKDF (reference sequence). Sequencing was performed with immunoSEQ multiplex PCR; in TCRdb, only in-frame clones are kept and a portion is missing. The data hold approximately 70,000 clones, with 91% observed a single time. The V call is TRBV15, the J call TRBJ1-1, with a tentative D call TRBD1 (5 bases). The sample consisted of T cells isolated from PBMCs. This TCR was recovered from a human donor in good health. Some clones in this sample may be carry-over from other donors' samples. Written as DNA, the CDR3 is TGTGCCACCGGACACTTGAACACTGAAGCTTTCTTT. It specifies CATGHLNTEAFF. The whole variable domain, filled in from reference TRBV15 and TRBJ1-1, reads DAMVIQNPRYQVTQFGKPVTLSCSQTLNHNVMYWYQQKSSQAPKLLFHYYDKDFNNEADTPDNFQSRRPNTSFCFLDIRSPGLGDTAMYLCATGHLNTEAFFGQGTRLTVV.